This T cell receptor (beta chain) was found in a study of T-cell memory formation after mild COVID-19. General study findings and limits: From day 15 to 85, contracting clones were balanced between CD4 and CD8, whereas later expanders leaned toward CD4+. The CD4+ clones that contracted clustered mainly within CM and EM, and the CD8+ clones concentrated in EMRA.

V was cut by 3 bases and J by 0 bases, with 18 bases left in between. The germline CDR1 and CDR2 sequences are MNHEY and SVGAGI. CDR3 length equals 18 residues. Concerning this clonotype itself: What it binds is unknown.

TCRdb recomputed calls from the 5' RACE reads with MiXCR, one row per CDR3 protein. The sample includes 85,000 to 120,000 distinct CDR3 sequences, approximately 15% of them seen just once. The sequence was collected from an adult woman who had mild COVID-19 (a few samples of this study predate the infection). Cell type and time point are not known. The specimen was PBMCs or a T cell subset sorted from them (not recorded which). The chain employs TRBV6-5 and TRBJ2-1; D is unclear. CDR3 nucleotides: TGTGCCAGCAGTTATCGGTCCCCAGCGACTTACTCCTACAATGAGCAGTTCTTC. Residues: CASSYRSPATYSYNEQFF.